This TCR beta chain was sequenced during a study of blood T cell repertoires in COVID-19. Background on the study: Samples came from the United States, Italy and Spain, spanning acute and convalescent COVID-19. T cells, B-cell-depleted T cells, or PBMCs provided the cDNA or gDNA that served as material.

In the case of this clone: The same CDR3 arises from other DNA sequences in this sample as well.

This CDR3 is built from 15 residues. The ends were cut back, 0 bases at V and 4 bases at J, with 12 bases in the middle. CDR1 and CDR2 from the germline V gene are SGHRS and YFSETQ. Methods used by the authors: From reference gene primer amplification, estimates of nucleated cell counts were derived. The data were produced by immunoSEQ multiplex PCR, yet TCRdb's version contains in-frame clones alone and is incomplete. V and J calls and clone size come straight from that table; D and trimming were deduced from the DNA. Among hundreds of thousands of clones listed, about four fifths were seen once. Sequences were obtained from peripheral blood. The chain has TRBV5-1 and TRBJ2-3, with D tentatively TRBD1 (6 bases). This clonotype originated in an elderly man with acute or convalescent COVID-19. CDR3 DNA: TGCGCCAGCAGCTTGGTCGGCAGGGGACCAGATACGCAGTATTTT. Translating it yields CASSLVGRGPDTQYF.